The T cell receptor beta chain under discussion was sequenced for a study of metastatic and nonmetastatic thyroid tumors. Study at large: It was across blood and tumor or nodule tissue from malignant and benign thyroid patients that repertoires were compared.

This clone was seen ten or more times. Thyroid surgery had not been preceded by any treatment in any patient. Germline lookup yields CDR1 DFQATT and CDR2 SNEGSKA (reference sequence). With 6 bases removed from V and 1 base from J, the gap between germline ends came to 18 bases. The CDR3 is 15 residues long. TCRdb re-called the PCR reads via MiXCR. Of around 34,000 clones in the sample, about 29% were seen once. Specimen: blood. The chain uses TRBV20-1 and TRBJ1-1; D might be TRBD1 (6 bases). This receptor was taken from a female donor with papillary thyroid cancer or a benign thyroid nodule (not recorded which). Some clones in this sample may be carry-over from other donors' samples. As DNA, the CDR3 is TGCAGTGCAACGATGGGCGGGGGCGGGAACACTGAAGCTTTCTTT. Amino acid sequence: CSATMGGGGNTEAFF.